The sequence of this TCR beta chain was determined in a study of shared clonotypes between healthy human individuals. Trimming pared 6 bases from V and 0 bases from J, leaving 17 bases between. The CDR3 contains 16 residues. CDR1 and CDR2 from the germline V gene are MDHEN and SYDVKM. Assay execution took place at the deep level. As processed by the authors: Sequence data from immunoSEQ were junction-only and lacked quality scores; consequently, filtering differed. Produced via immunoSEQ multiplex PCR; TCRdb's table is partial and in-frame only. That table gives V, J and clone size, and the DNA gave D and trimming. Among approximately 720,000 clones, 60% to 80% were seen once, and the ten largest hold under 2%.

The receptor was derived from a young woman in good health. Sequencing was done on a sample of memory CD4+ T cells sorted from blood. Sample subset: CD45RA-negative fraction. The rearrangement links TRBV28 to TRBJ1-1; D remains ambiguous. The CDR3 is CASRLHQRRLNTEAFF. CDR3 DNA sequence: TGTGCCAGCAGACTACACCAACGGCGGTTGAACACTGAAGCTTTCTTT. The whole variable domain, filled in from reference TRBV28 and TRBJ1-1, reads DVKVTQSSRYLVKRTGEKVFLECVQDMDHENMFWYRQDPGLGLRLIYFSYDVKMKEKGDIPEGYSVSREKKERFSLILESASTNQTSMYLCASRLHQRRLNTEAFFGQGTRLTVV.